Listed below are T cell receptor beta chains from one sample, sequenced in a study of PD-1 blockade in classical Hodgkin lymphoma. Sequencing used immunoSEQ multiplex PCR; TCRdb keeps in-frame clones, though not all of them. The table lists some 25,000 clones, under 75% of them singletons. Sequences were derived from peripheral blood mononuclear cells (PBMCs), sampled before the fourth cycle of nivolumab. The receptors were gathered from a human donor with classical Hodgkin lymphoma. Each CDR3 is given with its conserved first and last residue. D genes are given only for firm matches. The size of a clone is reported for some rows only, either as once, few or many, or as a class for expanded clones.

v_gene: TRBV5-1; d_gene: NA; j_gene: TRBJ2-6; abundance: NA; CDR3nt: TGCGCCAGCAGCTTCACCGTATCTGGGGCCAACGTCCTGACTTTC; CDR3aa: CASSFTVSGANVLTF
v_gene: TRBV27; d_gene: NA; j_gene: TRBJ2-5; abundance: once; CDR3nt: TGTGCCAGCAGTTCGCCCCCTAGGGAGACCCAGTACTTC; CDR3aa: CASSSPPRETQYF
v_gene: TRBV10-3; d_gene: TRBD2; j_gene: TRBJ2-1; abundance: NA; CDR3nt: TGTGCCATCAGTGCCGGACTAGCGGGGGGGTACAATGAGCAGTTCTTC; CDR3aa: CAISAGLAGGYNEQFF
v_gene: TRBV9; d_gene: NA; j_gene: TRBJ2-7; abundance: NA; CDR3nt: TGTGCCGGCAATAAGCAGGGAGAGCTCTCCTACGAGCAGTACTTC; CDR3aa: CAGNKQGELSYEQYF
v_gene: TRBV11-1; d_gene: TRBD2; j_gene: TRBJ2-5; abundance: NA; CDR3nt: TGTGCCAGCAGCTTAGCGACTAGCGGGGGCCAAGAGACCCAGTACTTC; CDR3aa: CASSLATSGGQETQYF
v_gene: TRBV5-1; d_gene: NA; j_gene: TRBJ2-7; abundance: NA; CDR3nt: TGCGCCAGCCGAACGGTCGATTCCTACGAGCAGTACTTC; CDR3aa: CASRTVDSYEQYF
v_gene: TRBV9; d_gene: TRBD1; j_gene: TRBJ2-4; abundance: NA; CDR3nt: TGTGCCAGCAGCGACCACCGACAGGGGGAAAACATTCAGTACTTC; CDR3aa: CASSDHRQGENIQYF
v_gene: TRBV19; d_gene: NA; j_gene: TRBJ1-6; abundance: few; CDR3nt: TGTGCCAGTAGTATATCGGGACTGTATTCACCCCTCCACTTT; CDR3aa: CASSISGLYSPLHF
v_gene: TRBV19; d_gene: TRBD1; j_gene: TRBJ1-2; abundance: NA; CDR3nt: TGTGCCAGTAGCCGCACCTCCAGGGGGTACTATGGCTACACCTTC; CDR3aa: CASSRTSRGYYGYTF
v_gene: TRBV5-1; d_gene: NA; j_gene: TRBJ1-1; abundance: NA; CDR3nt: TGCGCCAGCAGCTTGGCAGGGTTTGAAATCTCTGAAGCTTTCTTT; CDR3aa: CASSLAGFEISEAFF
v_gene: TRBV18; d_gene: TRBD1; j_gene: TRBJ1-2; abundance: NA; CDR3nt: TGTGCCAGCTCAACAGGGGATCCGGGCGGCTACACCTTC; CDR3aa: CASSTGDPGGYTF
v_gene: TRBV6-6; d_gene: TRBD1; j_gene: TRBJ1-2; abundance: NA; CDR3nt: TGTGCCAGCAGTTCTCTGACAGGGGGCTTTGGCTACACCTTC; CDR3aa: CASSSLTGGFGYTF
v_gene: TRBV19; d_gene: NA; j_gene: TRBJ1-5; abundance: NA; CDR3nt: TGTGCCAGTAGTTACCGGCCCGTTCAGGGGCCGTTGGATTTT; CDR3aa: CASSYRPVQGPLDF
v_gene: TRBV29-1; d_gene: TRBD1; j_gene: TRBJ1-1; abundance: NA; CDR3nt: TGCAGCGCCCGGACAGGGAACACTGAAGCTTTCTTT; CDR3aa: CSARTGNTEAFF
v_gene: TRBV6-6; d_gene: NA; j_gene: TRBJ1-1; abundance: few; CDR3nt: TGTGCCAGCAGTTGGGTCGCGAACACTGAAGCTTTCTTT; CDR3aa: CASSWVANTEAFF
v_gene: TRBV25-1; d_gene: TRBD2; j_gene: TRBJ2-1; abundance: once; CDR3nt: TGTGCCAGCAGGCTAGCGGGTGGCATAGCCGATGAGCAGTTCTTC; CDR3aa: CASRLAGGIADEQFF
v_gene: TRBV25-1; d_gene: NA; j_gene: TRBJ2-4; abundance: NA; CDR3nt: TGTGCCAGCCATCATCCTGCCAAAAACATTCAGTACTTC; CDR3aa: CASHHPAKNIQYF
v_gene: TRBV25-1; d_gene: NA; j_gene: TRBJ2-5; abundance: few; CDR3nt: TGTGCCAGTGAATGGGCAGGACAAGAGACCCAGTACTTC; CDR3aa: CASEWAGQETQYF
v_gene: TRBV5-4; d_gene: NA; j_gene: TRBJ1-2; abundance: NA; CDR3nt: TGTGCCAGCAGCTTGGCCAGGCCCGTCTATGGCTACACCTTC; CDR3aa: CASSLARPVYGYTF
v_gene: TRBV20-1; d_gene: NA; j_gene: TRBJ1-1; abundance: NA; CDR3nt: TGCAGTGCTAGAAGAGCCCGTGAAGCTTTCTTT; CDR3aa: CSARRAREAFF
v_gene: TRBV2; d_gene: NA; j_gene: TRBJ2-4; abundance: NA; CDR3nt: TGTGCCAGCAGTGAAGAGATGATAGCCAAAAACATTCAGTACTTC; CDR3aa: CASSEEMIAKNIQYF
v_gene: TRBV7-9; d_gene: TRBD1; j_gene: TRBJ1-3; abundance: few; CDR3nt: TGTGCCAGCAGCTCCACCGACAGGGGGCCAATGGTGGGAAACACCATATATTTT; CDR3aa: CASSSTDRGPMVGNTIYF
v_gene: TRBV7-3; d_gene: NA; j_gene: TRBJ2-2; abundance: NA; CDR3nt: TGTGCCAGCAGCTTAAATCCGGGGTTTACGACCGGGGAGCTGTTTTTT; CDR3aa: CASSLNPGFTTGELFF
v_gene: TRBV5-4; d_gene: TRBD1; j_gene: TRBJ2-7; abundance: NA; CDR3nt: TGTGCCAGCAGTCAAAATATCCCGGGACAGGGCTTCGACGAGCAGTACTTC; CDR3aa: CASSQNIPGQGFDEQYF
v_gene: TRBV14; d_gene: NA; j_gene: TRBJ1-5; abundance: NA; CDR3nt: TGTGCCAGCAGCCCAGATAGCAATCAGCCCCAGCATTTT; CDR3aa: CASSPDSNQPQHF
v_gene: TRBV5-4; d_gene: NA; j_gene: TRBJ1-2; abundance: NA; CDR3nt: TGTGCCAGCACGGGAGGAAGGGGTAATCGGGTGGATGGCTACACCTTC; CDR3aa: CASTGGRGNRVDGYTF
v_gene: TRBV6-6; d_gene: TRBD1; j_gene: TRBJ2-7; abundance: NA; CDR3nt: TGTGCCAGCAGTTGGACAGGGGGCGCATCCTACGAGCAGTACTTC; CDR3aa: CASSWTGGASYEQYF
v_gene: TRBV6-5; d_gene: TRBD1; j_gene: TRBJ2-5; abundance: NA; CDR3nt: TGTGCCAGCAGTGATGCCGACAGGGAAGAGACCCAGTACTTC; CDR3aa: CASSDADREETQYF
v_gene: TRBV7-8; d_gene: TRBD2; j_gene: TRBJ2-5; abundance: NA; CDR3nt: TGTGCCAGCAGCGACCGCTTCGCGACTAGCGGGGGGGGAAAGACCCAGTACTTC; CDR3aa: CASSDRFATSGGGKTQYF
v_gene: TRBV27; d_gene: TRBD1; j_gene: TRBJ1-1; abundance: once; CDR3nt: TGTGCCAGCAGACGACAGGGGCCCTACACTGAAGCTTTCTTT; CDR3aa: CASRRQGPYTEAFF
v_gene: TRBV6-5; d_gene: TRBD2; j_gene: TRBJ2-7; abundance: NA; CDR3nt: TGTGCCAGCAAGCGGGGCCAAGGATCCTACGAGCAGTACTTC; CDR3aa: CASKRGQGSYEQYF
v_gene: TRBV4-3; d_gene: NA; j_gene: TRBJ1-5; abundance: NA; CDR3nt: TGCGCCAGCAGCCTCACTACAGGAAACAATCAGCCCCAGCATTTT; CDR3aa: CASSLTTGNNQPQHF
v_gene: TRBV5-4; d_gene: TRBD1; j_gene: TRBJ2-3; abundance: once; CDR3nt: TGTGCCAGCAGCTCCCGGACAGGGGGCTTCGCAGATACGCAGTATTTT; CDR3aa: CASSSRTGGFADTQYF
v_gene: TRBV18; d_gene: TRBD1; j_gene: TRBJ1-5; abundance: NA; CDR3nt: TGTGCCAGCTCATCTAACAGGGGGAAGGAGCCCCAGCATTTT; CDR3aa: CASSSNRGKEPQHF
v_gene: TRBV6-5; d_gene: TRBD1; j_gene: TRBJ1-2; abundance: NA; CDR3nt: TGTGCCATCAGTCTCACAGGGGGCAACTATGGCTACACCTTC; CDR3aa: CAISLTGGNYGYTF
v_gene: TRBV7-8; d_gene: NA; j_gene: TRBJ1-1; abundance: NA; CDR3nt: TGTGCCAGCAGCTGGGGGGCAACGAACACTGAAGCTTTCTTT; CDR3aa: CASSWGATNTEAFF
v_gene: TRBV6-5; d_gene: NA; j_gene: TRBJ1-6; abundance: NA; CDR3nt: TGTGCCAGCAGTTACGAAGGGGGTCGTAATTCACCCCTCCACTTT; CDR3aa: CASSYEGGRNSPLHF
v_gene: TRBV11-1; d_gene: NA; j_gene: TRBJ1-4; abundance: NA; CDR3nt: TGTGCCAGCAGCCACGGGAGGCCAACTAATGAAAAACTGTTTTTT; CDR3aa: CASSHGRPTNEKLFF
v_gene: TRBV6-5; d_gene: NA; j_gene: TRBJ2-3; abundance: NA; CDR3nt: TGTGCCAGTTCGACCACCACAGATACGCAGTATTTT; CDR3aa: CASSTTTDTQYF
v_gene: TRBV28; d_gene: NA; j_gene: TRBJ1-5; abundance: once; CDR3nt: TGTGCCAGCAGTTCGGGAGGGAGCAATCAGCCCCAGCATTTT; CDR3aa: CASSSGGSNQPQHF
v_gene: TRBV28; d_gene: NA; j_gene: TRBJ1-5; abundance: NA; CDR3nt: TGTGCCAGCAGTTGGGACCTTAATAGCAATCAGCCCCAGCATTTT; CDR3aa: CASSWDLNSNQPQHF
v_gene: TRBV11-2; d_gene: NA; j_gene: TRBJ1-4; abundance: NA; CDR3nt: TGTGCCAGCAATGGGGGAGGTTGGGCTACTAATGAAAAACTGTTTTTT; CDR3aa: CASNGGGWATNEKLFF
v_gene: TRBV11-2; d_gene: TRBD2; j_gene: TRBJ2-3; abundance: NA; CDR3nt: TGTGCCAGCAGCCTGTGGACTAGTGCAGATACGCAGTATTTT; CDR3aa: CASSLWTSADTQYF